This is a list of T cell receptor beta chains from one sample in a study of T-cell memory formation after mild COVID-19. Each CDR3 protein is one row after TCRdb ran MiXCR on the 5' RACE reads. The repertoire holds roughly 130,000 distinct CDR3 sequences, with about 6.5% as singletons. The sample was PBMCs or a T cell subset sorted from them (not recorded which). These receptors all come from an adult woman who had mild COVID-19 (a few samples of this study predate the infection). Cell type and time point are not known. The CDR3 runs from the conserved cysteine through the conserved F or W. The D gene is left open where the match is weak. Not all rows give a size; the values are once, few, many and, for expanded clones, a class.

d_call j_call v_call clone_size cdr3_aa cdr3_nt
TRBD2 TRBJ2-5 TRBV6-2/TRBV6-3 NA CASNRGGLEETQYF TGTGCCAGCAACCGCGGGGGGCTGGAGGAGACCCAGTACTTC
NA TRBJ2-2 TRBV7-3 many CASSLIRDRTNTGELFF TGTGCCAGCAGCTTAATTCGAGACAGGACGAACACCGGGGAGCTGTTTTTT
NA TRBJ1-4 TRBV5-6 NA CASTQGTNEKLFF TGTGCCAGCACCCAAGGGACTAATGAAAAACTGTTTTTT
NA TRBJ1-1 TRBV19 NA CASSIGYTEAFF TGTGCCAGTAGTATAGGCTACACTGAAGCTTTCTTT
NA TRBJ2-5 TRBV7-2 many CASSLPAGTVETQYF TGTGCCAGCAGCCTCCCCGCGGGGACAGTGGAGACCCAGTACTTC
NA TRBJ2-3 TRBV19 NA CASSPTGSTDTQYF TGTGCCAGTAGTCCTACAGGTAGCACAGATACGCAGTATTTT
TRBD2 TRBJ2-1 TRBV24-1 many CATSDPSRPSGSYNEQFF TGTGCCACCAGTGATCCTTCTCGGCCTAGCGGGAGCTACAATGAGCAGTTCTTC
NA TRBJ2-7 TRBV4-1 many CASSQGTASSYEQYF TGCGCCAGCAGCCAAGGGACGGCGAGCTCCTACGAGCAGTACTTC
TRBD2 TRBJ2-1 TRBV6-2/TRBV6-3 NA CASLGTSSPYNEQFF TGTGCCAGCCTTGGGACTAGCAGCCCATACAATGAGCAGTTCTTC
NA TRBJ2-3 TRBV5-1 few CASSLGRPDTQYF TGCGCCAGCAGCTTGGGCAGACCAGATACGCAGTATTTT
TRBD2 TRBJ2-3 TRBV5-1 NA CASSLYRSRGVTDTQYF TGCGCCAGCAGCTTGTATCGGTCGCGGGGGGTCACAGATACGCAGTATTTT
NA TRBJ1-2 TRBV20-1 few CSARVRRGYTF TGCAGTGCTAGAGTACGGAGGGGCTACACCTTC
NA TRBJ2-3 TRBV7-9 many CASSRFSGDTQYF TGTGCCAGCAGCCGCTTTTCAGGAGATACGCAGTATTTT
TRBD2 TRBJ2-7 TRBV20-1 NA CSARDPAGGSYEQYF TGCAGTGCTAGAGATCCAGCGGGGGGATCCTACGAGCAGTACTTC
NA TRBJ2-5 TRBV5-5 NA CASSPTSYSETQYF TGTGCCAGCAGCCCGACTAGTTATTCAGAGACCCAGTACTTC
NA TRBJ2-1 TRBV12-3/TRBV12-4 few CASSPGHSSYNEQFF TGTGCCAGCAGCCCAGGACATAGCTCCTACAATGAGCAGTTCTTC
TRBD2 TRBJ2-7 TRBV12-3/TRBV12-4 NA CASSSPRTSGRAYEQYF TGTGCCAGCAGTTCCCCCCGGACTAGCGGGAGGGCCTACGAGCAGTACTTC
TRBD2 TRBJ2-5 TRBV7-3 many CASSLTGGNWETQYF TGTGCCAGCAGCTTAACGGGAGGGAATTGGGAGACCCAGTACTTC
NA TRBJ2-5 TRBV20-1 NA CSAPGQLQETQYF TGCAGTGCCCCCGGACAGTTGCAAGAGACCCAGTACTTC
NA TRBJ2-6 TRBV20-1 NA CSARDPSGANVLTF TGCAGTGCTAGAGATCCGTCTGGGGCCAACGTCCTGACTTTC
TRBD2 TRBJ2-1 TRBV5-1 NA CASSLMASGYNEQFF TGCGCCAGCAGCTTGATGGCTAGCGGTTACAATGAGCAGTTCTTC
TRBD2 TRBJ2-1 TRBV20-1 few CSARALAGGLNEQFF TGCAGTGCTAGAGCTCTAGCGGGAGGTTTGAATGAGCAGTTCTTC
NA TRBJ1-1 TRBV20-1 NA CSAPSGGQRWNTEAFF TGCAGTGCGCCTTCCGGGGGGCAGAGGTGGAACACTGAAGCTTTCTTT
NA TRBJ2-5 TRBV7-3 few CASSPPGQETQYF TGTGCCAGCAGCCCACCGGGTCAAGAGACCCAGTACTTC
NA TRBJ2-1 TRBV7-2 few CASSLGFRMWDGEQFF TGTGCCAGCAGCTTAGGTTTTCGTATGTGGGATGGTGAGCAGTTCTTC
TRBD1 TRBJ1-1 TRBV15 NA CATSSGTVNTEAFF TGTGCCACCAGCAGCGGGACAGTGAACACTGAAGCTTTCTTT
TRBD1 TRBJ1-2 TRBV5-1 many CASSAGQGSYYGYTF TGCGCCAGCAGCGCGGGACAGGGGTCCTACTATGGCTACACCTTC
NA TRBJ2-7 TRBV24-1 few CAAKQSVSYEQYF TGTGCCGCGAAACAGTCGGTATCCTACGAGCAGTACTTC
NA TRBJ2-2 TRBV15 NA CATSKTQNTGELFF TGTGCCACCAGCAAGACTCAGAACACCGGGGAGCTGTTTTTT
NA TRBJ2-2 TRBV9 NA CASSPRTAGELFF TGTGCCAGCAGCCCCCGGACGGCAGGGGAGCTGTTTTTT
NA TRBJ2-3 TRBV4-1 many CASSPGAGGLTDTQYF TGCGCCAGCAGCCCCGGCGCAGGGGGGCTCACAGATACGCAGTATTTT
TRBD1 TRBJ1-2 TRBV7-2 many CASSPDRSNYGYTF TGTGCCAGCAGCCCGGACAGGAGTAACTATGGCTACACCTTC
NA TRBJ1-1 TRBV20-1 many CSARVEGERAEAFF TGCAGTGCTAGAGTCGAGGGTGAGAGGGCTGAAGCTTTCTTT
NA TRBJ2-3 TRBV20-1 few CSALTIAASTDTQYF TGCAGTGCTTTAACCATAGCGGCTAGCACAGATACGCAGTATTTT
TRBD1 TRBJ1-6 TRBV7-9 few CAGDRGGSPLHF TGTGCCGGAGACAGGGGCGGCTCACCCCTCCACTTT
NA TRBJ1-1 TRBV5-1 many CASSSGSNTEAFF TGCGCCAGCAGCTCGGGGTCGAACACTGAAGCTTTCTTT
TRBD1 TRBJ2-2 TRBV29-1 few CSVRTGGVGGELFF TGCAGCGTCCGGACAGGGGGCGTGGGCGGGGAGCTGTTTTTT
NA TRBJ2-5 TRBV7-9 NA CASSLREVLLGGETQYF TGTGCCAGCAGCTTAAGAGAAGTCCTCCTAGGCGGGGAGACCCAGTACTTC
TRBD2 TRBJ2-1 TRBV9 few CASSPSGRYNEQFF TGTGCCAGCAGCCCTAGCGGGCGGTACAATGAGCAGTTCTTC
TRBD1 TRBJ2-1 TRBV7-2 NA CASSLSVDRGNEQFF TGTGCCAGCAGCTTAAGCGTGGACAGGGGAAATGAGCAGTTCTTC
NA TRBJ2-3 TRBV12-3/TRBV12-4 NA CASSPRDFRTDTQYF TGTGCCAGCAGCCCGAGGGATTTCCGCACAGATACGCAGTATTTT
TRBD1 TRBJ2-7 TRBV2 NA CASSRTGTAEQYF TGTGCCAGCAGCCGGACAGGGACGGCCGAGCAGTACTTC
NA TRBJ2-2 TRBV7-2 NA CASSSGLSTGELFF TGTGCCAGCAGCTCCGGACTGAGCACCGGGGAGCTGTTTTTT
TRBD1 TRBJ1-2 TRBV20-1 many CSARLQGEIEGYTF TGCAGTGCTAGGCTCCAGGGGGAGATTGAGGGCTACACCTTC
NA TRBJ1-2 TRBV4-1 few CASSQGGGFGGYTF TGCGCCAGCAGCCAAGGAGGGGGTTTCGGTGGCTACACCTTC